This T cell receptor (beta chain) is from a study of CD8 T cells in Susac syndrome. As to this clonotype: Its antigen is not known.

Random hexamers were used to reverse transcribe an amount of roughly 0.45 to 1 ug RNA. By means of immunoSEQ multiplex PCR, TCR beta CDR3 spanning 54 Vbeta and 13 Jbeta underwent amplification. TCRdb redid the calling of the immunoSEQ multiplex PCR reads with MiXCR, one entry per CDR3 protein. The repertoire includes approximately 100,000 distinct CDR3 sequences, 80% to 95% of them detected once, and over 0.1% sits in the top ten. Points from the study as a whole: The study recognized that the number of individuals in its TCR sequencing and HLA analysis was relatively small.

Germline assignment: CDR1 SGHTA and CDR2 FQGTGA. There are 16 residues in the CDR3. V was trimmed by 2 bases and J by 3 bases, leaving 15 bases between them. Controls were healthy donors (matched for age and sex). The material sequenced was CD8+ T cells from PBMCs. The sequence came from a human donor in good health. The rearrangement uses TRBV7-3 and TRBJ2-3; D call uncertain. The CDR3 nucleotides read TGTGCCAGCAGCTTATCCCCCTCACCCGAAACAGATACGCAGTATTTT. The encoded protein is CASSLSPSPETDTQYF.